This TCR beta chain emerged from a study of blood T cell repertoires in COVID-19. Study summary: Acute and convalescent COVID-19 specimens originated in the United States, Italy and Spain. Sample material is recorded as cDNA or gDNA derived from T cells, B-cell-depleted T cells, or PBMCs.

The authors' processing: For nucleated cells, counts were estimated from reference gene primer amplification. Produced via immunoSEQ multiplex PCR; TCRdb's table is partial and in-frame only. That table gives V, J and clone size, and the DNA gave D and trimming. The sample records tens of thousands of clones, about four fifths being singletons. After removal of 5 bases from V and 1 base from J, the junction contained 4 bases not matched to a gene. The germline V gene has CDR1 SGHVS and CDR2 FNYEAQ. This CDR3 has 15 amino acids. The chain couples TRBV7-6 to TRBJ2-3; 9 bases are a match to TRBD1. The sequenced sample was peripheral blood. The clonotype comes from a woman aged 60 to 75 with acute or convalescent COVID-19. CDR3 sequence: CASSLWTGGTDTQYF. Here the CDR3 DNA reads TGTGCCAGCAGCCTTTGGACAGGGGGCACAGATACGCAGTATTTT.